This TCR beta chain was captured by sequencing in a study of T cells after yellow fever vaccination. V shed 4 bases and J shed 4 bases, with 13 bases lying between them. Germline V CDR1 and CDR2: SGDLS, YYNGEE. The length of the CDR3 is 14 residues. In TCRdb, the 5' RACE reads were re-called with MiXCR into one record per CDR3 protein. The data hold 250,000 to 400,000 distinct CDR3 sequences, with 3.5% to 4.5% observed a single time. Sequenced material: PBMCs, taken 15 days after the yellow fever booster vaccination. The J gene is TRBJ2-3, the V gene TRBV9; D call uncertain. This TCR was recovered from a young man who received the YFV17D yellow fever vaccine. This chain's CDR3 is CASSPIMTSDTQYF. CDR3 sequence (DNA): TGTGCCAGCAGCCCCATAATGACTTCAGATACGCAGTATTTT.